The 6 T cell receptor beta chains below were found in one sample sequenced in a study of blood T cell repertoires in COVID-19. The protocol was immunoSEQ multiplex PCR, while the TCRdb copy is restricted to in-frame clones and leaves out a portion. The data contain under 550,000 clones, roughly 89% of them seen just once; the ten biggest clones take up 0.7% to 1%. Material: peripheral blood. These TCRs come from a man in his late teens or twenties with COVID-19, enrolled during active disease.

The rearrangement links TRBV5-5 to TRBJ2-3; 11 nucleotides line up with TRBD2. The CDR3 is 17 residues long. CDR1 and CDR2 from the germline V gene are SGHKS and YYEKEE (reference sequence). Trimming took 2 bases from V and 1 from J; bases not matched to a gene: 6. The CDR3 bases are TGTGCCAGCAGCTTTCTAACTAGCGGGAGTGGCACAGATACGCAGTATTTT. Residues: CASSFLTSGSGTDTQYF. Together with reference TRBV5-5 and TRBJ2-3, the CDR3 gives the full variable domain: DAGVTQSPTHLIKTRGQQVTLRCSPISGHKSVSWYQQVLGQGPQFIFQYYEKEERGRGNFPDRFSARQFPNYSSELNVNALLLGDSALYLCASSFLTSGSGTDTQYFGPGTRLTVL.

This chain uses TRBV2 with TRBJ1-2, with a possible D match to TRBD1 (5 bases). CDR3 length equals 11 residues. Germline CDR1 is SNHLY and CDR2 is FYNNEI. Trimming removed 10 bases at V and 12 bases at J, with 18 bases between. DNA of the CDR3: TGTGCCATATATAGTAGACAGTGGAACACCTTC. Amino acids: CAIYSRQWNTF.

The CDR3 reads CASSVGSRFTDTQYF. The CDR3 DNA is TGTGCCAGCAGCGTTGGGTCGCGGTTCACAGATACGCAGTATTTT. This chain links TRBV9 with TRBJ2-3; D ambiguous. V lost 2 bases and J 2 bases, leaving 12 bases between the germline ends. The CDR3 is 15 amino acids. Germline V CDR1 and CDR2: SGDLS, YYNGEE.

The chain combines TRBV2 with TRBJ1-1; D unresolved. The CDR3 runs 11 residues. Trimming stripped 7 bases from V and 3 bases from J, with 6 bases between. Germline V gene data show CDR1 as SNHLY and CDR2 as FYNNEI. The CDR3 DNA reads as TGTGCCAGCACCGGGTACACTGAAGCTTTCTTT. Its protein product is CASTGYTEAFF.

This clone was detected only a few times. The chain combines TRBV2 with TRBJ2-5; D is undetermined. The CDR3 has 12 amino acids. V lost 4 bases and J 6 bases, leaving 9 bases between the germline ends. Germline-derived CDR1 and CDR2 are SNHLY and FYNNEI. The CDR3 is CASSAEYKTQYF. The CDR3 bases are TGTGCCAGCAGTGCCGAATACAAGACCCAGTACTTC.

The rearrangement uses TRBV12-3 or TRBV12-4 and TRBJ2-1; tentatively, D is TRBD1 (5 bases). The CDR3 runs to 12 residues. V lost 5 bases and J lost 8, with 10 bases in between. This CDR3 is CASSVEGDEQFF. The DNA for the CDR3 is TGTGCCAGCAGTGTGGAAGGGGATGAGCAGTTCTTC.